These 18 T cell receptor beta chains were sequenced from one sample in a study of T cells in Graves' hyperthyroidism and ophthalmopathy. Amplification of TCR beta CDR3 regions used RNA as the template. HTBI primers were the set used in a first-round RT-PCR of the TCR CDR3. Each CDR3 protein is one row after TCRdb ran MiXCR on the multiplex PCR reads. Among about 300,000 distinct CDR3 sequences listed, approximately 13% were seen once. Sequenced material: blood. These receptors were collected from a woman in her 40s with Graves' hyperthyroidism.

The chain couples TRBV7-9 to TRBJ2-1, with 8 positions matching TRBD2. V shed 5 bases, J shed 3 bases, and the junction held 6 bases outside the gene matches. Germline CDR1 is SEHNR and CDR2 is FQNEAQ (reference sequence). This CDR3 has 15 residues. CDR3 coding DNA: TGTGCCAGCAGCCTGGGACTAGAGCGCTACAATGAGCAGTTCTTC. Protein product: CASSLGLERYNEQFF.

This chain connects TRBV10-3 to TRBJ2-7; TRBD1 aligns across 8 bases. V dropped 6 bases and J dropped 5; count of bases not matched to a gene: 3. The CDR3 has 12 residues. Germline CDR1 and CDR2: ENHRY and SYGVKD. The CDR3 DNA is TGTGCCATCAGGGACAGGGAGAACGAGCAGTACTTC. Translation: CAIRDRENEQYF.

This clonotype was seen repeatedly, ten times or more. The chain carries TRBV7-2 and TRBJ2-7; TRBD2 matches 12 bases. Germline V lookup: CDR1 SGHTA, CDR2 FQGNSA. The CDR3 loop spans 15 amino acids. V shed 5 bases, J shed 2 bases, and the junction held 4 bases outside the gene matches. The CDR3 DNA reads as TGTGCCAGCAGCCGAGGACTAGCGGGGACCTACGAGCAGTACTTC. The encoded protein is CASSRGLAGTYEQYF.

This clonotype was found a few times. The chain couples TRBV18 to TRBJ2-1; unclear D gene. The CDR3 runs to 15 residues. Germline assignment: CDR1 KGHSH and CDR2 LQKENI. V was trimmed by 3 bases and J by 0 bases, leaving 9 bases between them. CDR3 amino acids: CASSPLRSSYNEQFF. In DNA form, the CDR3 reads TGTGCCAGCTCACCTCTGAGGAGCTCCTACAATGAGCAGTTCTTC.

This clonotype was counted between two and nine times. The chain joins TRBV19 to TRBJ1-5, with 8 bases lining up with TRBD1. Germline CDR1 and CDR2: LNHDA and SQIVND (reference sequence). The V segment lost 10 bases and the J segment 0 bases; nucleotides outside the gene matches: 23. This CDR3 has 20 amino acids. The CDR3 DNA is TGTGCCACCTCTTCACGGACAGGGATGATTATCGATTATAGCAATCAGCCCCAGCATTTT. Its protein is CATSSRTGMIIDYSNQPQHF.

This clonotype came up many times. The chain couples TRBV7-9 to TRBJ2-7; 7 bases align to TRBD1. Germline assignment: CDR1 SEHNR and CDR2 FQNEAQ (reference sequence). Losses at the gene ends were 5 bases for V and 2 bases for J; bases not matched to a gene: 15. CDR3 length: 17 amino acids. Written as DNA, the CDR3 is TGTGCCAGCAGCACTACAGACACCGGGACAGCCACCTACGAGCAGTACTTC. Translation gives CASSTTDTGTATYEQYF.

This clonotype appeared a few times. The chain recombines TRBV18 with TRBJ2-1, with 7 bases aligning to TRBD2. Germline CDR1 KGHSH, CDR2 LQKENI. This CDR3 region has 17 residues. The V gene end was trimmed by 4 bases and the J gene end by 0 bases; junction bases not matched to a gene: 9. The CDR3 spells CASSLKGGRASYNEQFF. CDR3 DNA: TGTGCCAGCTCACTCAAAGGTGGGAGGGCCTCCTACAATGAGCAGTTCTTC.

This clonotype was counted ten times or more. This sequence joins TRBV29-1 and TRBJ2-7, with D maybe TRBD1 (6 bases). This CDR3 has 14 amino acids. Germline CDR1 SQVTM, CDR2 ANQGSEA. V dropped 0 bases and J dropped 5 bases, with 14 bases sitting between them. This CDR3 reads CSVEEGSTGNEQYF. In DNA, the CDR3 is TGCAGCGTTGAAGAAGGTAGTACAGGGAACGAGCAGTACTTC.

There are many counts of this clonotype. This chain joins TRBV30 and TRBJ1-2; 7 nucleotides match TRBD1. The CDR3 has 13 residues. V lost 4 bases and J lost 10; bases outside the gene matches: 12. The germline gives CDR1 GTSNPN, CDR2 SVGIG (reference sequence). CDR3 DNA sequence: TGTGCCTGGAATGTCGGGACAGAGGGTCTCTACACCTTC. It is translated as CAWNVGTEGLYTF. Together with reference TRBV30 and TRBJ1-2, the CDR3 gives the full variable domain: SQTIHQWPATLVQPVGSPLSLECTVEGTSNPNLYWYRQAAGRGLQLLFYSVGIGQISSEVPQNLSASRPQDRQFILSSKKLLLSDSGFYLCAWNVGTEGLYTFGSGTRLTVV.

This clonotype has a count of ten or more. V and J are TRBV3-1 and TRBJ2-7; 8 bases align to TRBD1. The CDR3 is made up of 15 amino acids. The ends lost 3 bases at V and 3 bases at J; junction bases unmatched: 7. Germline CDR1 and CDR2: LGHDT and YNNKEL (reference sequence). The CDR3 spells CASSQGRQGNYEQYF. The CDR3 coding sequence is TGTGCCAGCAGCCAGGGCCGACAGGGGAACTACGAGCAGTACTTC.

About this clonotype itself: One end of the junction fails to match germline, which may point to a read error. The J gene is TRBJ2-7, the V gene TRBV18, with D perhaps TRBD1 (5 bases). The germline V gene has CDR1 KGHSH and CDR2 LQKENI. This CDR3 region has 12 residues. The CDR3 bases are TGTGCCAGCTCGCCAGGGTACTACGGGCAGTACTTC. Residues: CASSPGYYGQYF.

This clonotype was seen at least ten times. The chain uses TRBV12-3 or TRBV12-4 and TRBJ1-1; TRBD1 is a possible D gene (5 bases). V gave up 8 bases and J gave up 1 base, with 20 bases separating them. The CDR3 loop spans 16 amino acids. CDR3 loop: CASGISGGGRNTEAFF. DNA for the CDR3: TGTGCCAGCGGCATCAGTGGGGGGGGGAGGAACACTGAAGCTTTCTTT.

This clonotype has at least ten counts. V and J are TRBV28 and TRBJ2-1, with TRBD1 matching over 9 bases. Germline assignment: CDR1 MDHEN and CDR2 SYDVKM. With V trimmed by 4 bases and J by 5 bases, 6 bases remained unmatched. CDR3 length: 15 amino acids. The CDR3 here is CASSSPGTGNNEQFF. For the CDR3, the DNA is TGTGCCAGCAGTTCTCCCGGGACAGGGAACAATGAGCAGTTCTTC.

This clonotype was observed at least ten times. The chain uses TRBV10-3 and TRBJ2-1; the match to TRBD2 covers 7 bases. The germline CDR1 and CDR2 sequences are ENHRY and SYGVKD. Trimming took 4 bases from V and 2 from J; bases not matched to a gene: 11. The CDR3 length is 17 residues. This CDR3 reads CAISVRGRENPYNEQFF. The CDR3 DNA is TGTGCCATCAGTGTCCGCGGGCGGGAGAACCCCTACAATGAGCAGTTCTTC.

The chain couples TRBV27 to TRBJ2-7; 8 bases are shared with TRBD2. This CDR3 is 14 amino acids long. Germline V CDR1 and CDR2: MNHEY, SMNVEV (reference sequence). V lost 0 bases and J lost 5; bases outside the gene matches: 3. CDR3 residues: CASSLSGLDDEQYF. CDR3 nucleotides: TGTGCCAGCAGTTTATCGGGACTAGACGACGAGCAGTACTTC.

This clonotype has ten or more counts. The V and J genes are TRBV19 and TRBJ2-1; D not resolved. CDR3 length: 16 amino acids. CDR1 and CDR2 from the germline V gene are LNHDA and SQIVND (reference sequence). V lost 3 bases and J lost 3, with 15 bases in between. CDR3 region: CASSIKSSRIYNEQFF. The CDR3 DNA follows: TGTGCCAGTAGTATTAAGTCTAGTCGAATCTACAATGAGCAGTTCTTC.

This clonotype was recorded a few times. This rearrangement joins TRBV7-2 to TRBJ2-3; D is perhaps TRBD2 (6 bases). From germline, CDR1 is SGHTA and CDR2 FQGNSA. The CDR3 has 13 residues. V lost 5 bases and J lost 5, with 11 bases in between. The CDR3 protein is CASSRTGVDTQYF. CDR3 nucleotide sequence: TGTGCCAGCAGCCGGACGGGAGTAGATACGCAGTATTTT. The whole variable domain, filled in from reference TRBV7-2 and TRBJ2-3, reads GAGVSQSPSNKVTEKGKDVELRCDPISGHTALYWYRQSLGQGLEFLIYFQGNSAPDKSGLPSDRFSAERTGGSVSTLTIQRTQQEDSAVYLCASSRTGVDTQYFGPGTRLTVL.

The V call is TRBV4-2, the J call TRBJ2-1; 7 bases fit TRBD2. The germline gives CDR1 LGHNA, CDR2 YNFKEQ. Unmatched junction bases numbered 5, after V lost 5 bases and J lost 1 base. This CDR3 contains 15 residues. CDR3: CASSVTSESYNEQFF. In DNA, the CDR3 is TGTGCCAGCAGCGTAACTAGCGAATCCTACAATGAGCAGTTCTTC.